The 27 T cell receptor beta chains presented below share a single source sample, sequenced in a study of T-cell reconstitution after alpha-beta-depleted transplantation in children. Molecular barcoding with unique molecular identifiers was used for the TCRbeta library. One entry per CDR3 protein, called by TCRdb with MiXCR from the PCR reads. Here the sample spans over 150,000 distinct CDR3 sequences, roughly 6% being singletons. The input for sequencing was PBMCs, taken before TCRalphabeta/CD19-depleted stem cell transplant. The receptors originated from a girl in the first two years of life with combined immunodeficiency, due to receive a stem cell transplant.

This clonotype has ten or more counts. This chain uses TRBV29-1 with TRBJ1-5, with D possibly being TRBD1 (5 bases). Germline assignment: CDR1 SQVTM and CDR2 ANQGSEA. Deletions cut 3 bases from V and 2 bases from J, with 8 bases between. The CDR3 covers 13 residues. CDR3 DNA sequence: TGCAGCGTTGAGGGGCAAGGCAATCAGCCCCAGCATTTT. It specifies CSVEGQGNQPQHF.

This clonotype has ten or more counts. The V and J genes are TRBV7-8 and TRBJ2-2, with a possible D match to TRBD2 (6 bases). CDR1 SGHVS and CDR2 FQNEAQ come from the germline V gene. The CDR3 contains 16 residues. Trimming took off 6 bases at V and 3 bases at J, with 17 bases between the two ends. In nucleotides, the CDR3 is TGTGCCAGCAGATTTGACCTAGCGCCTTACACCGGGGAGCTGTTTTTT. It encodes CASRFDLAPYTGELFF.

The table lists this clonotype with a few counts. The rearrangement joins TRBV5-1 to TRBJ2-3, with 9 bases matching TRBD2. J gave up 0 bases and V 0 bases, and 5 bases lay outside the gene matches. The CDR3 consists of 17 residues. From germline, CDR1 is SGHRS and CDR2 YFSETQ. The CDR3 loop reads CASSLDGLALSTDTQYF. In DNA form, the CDR3 reads TGCGCCAGCAGCTTGGACGGACTAGCGTTAAGCACAGATACGCAGTATTTT. The full variable domain, with the rest looked up from reference TRBV5-1 and TRBJ2-3, is KAGVTQTPRYLIKTRGQQVTLSCSPISGHRSVSWYQQTPGQGLQFLFEYFSETQRNKGNFPGRFSGRQFSNSRSEMNVSTLELGDSALYLCASSLDGLALSTDTQYFGPGTRLTVL.

At least ten counts were recorded for this clonotype. The chain is built from TRBV20-1 and TRBJ2-2; D is uncertain. Trimming cost V 3 bases and J 1 base, with 6 bases left between them. The germline V gene encodes CDR1 DFQATT and CDR2 SNEGSKA (reference sequence). This CDR3 comprises 13 residues. This CDR3 is CSASLQNTGELFF. In DNA form, the CDR3 reads TGCAGTGCTAGTTTGCAGAACACCGGGGAGCTGTTTTTT.

This clonotype was counted ten times or more. V gene TRBV20-1 combines with J gene TRBJ2-1, with a tentative D call TRBD2 (5 bases). Trimming took 1 base from V and 0 from J, leaving 10 bases between them. Germline-derived CDR1 and CDR2 are DFQATT and SNEGSKA (reference sequence). CDR3 length: 15 amino acids. Here the CDR3 reads CSARGERHSYNEQFF. CDR3 DNA: TGCAGTGCTAGAGGGGAGCGGCACTCCTACAATGAGCAGTTCTTC.

Ten or more counts support this clonotype. This rearrangement joins TRBV5-1 to TRBJ2-1; D unresolved. CDR1 is SGHRS and CDR2 is YFSETQ in the germline V gene. The CDR3 totals 17 residues. Trimming stripped 4 bases from V and 0 bases from J, with 17 bases between. This chain's CDR3 is CASSGDTASYSYNEQFF. For the CDR3, the DNA is TGCGCCAGCAGCGGTGACACGGCCTCTTACTCCTACAATGAGCAGTTCTTC.

In this sample, this clonotype turned up a few times. The chain is built from TRBV7-8 and TRBJ2-1; D may be TRBD2 (6 bases). V was cut by 3 bases and J by 4 bases, with 19 bases left in between. Germline values: CDR1 SGHVS, CDR2 FQNEAQ. This CDR3 has 17 amino acids. The CDR3 DNA reads TGTGCCAGCAGCTTGTCTGTGTCGGCGGGGCCATACAATGAGCAGTTCTTC. Its translation: CASSLSVSAGPYNEQFF.

This sequence joins TRBV7-9 and TRBJ2-5, with 7 bases fitting TRBD1. Germline lookup yields CDR1 SEHNR and CDR2 FQNEAQ (reference sequence). This CDR3 has 15 residues. V shed 1 base and J 4 bases; nucleotides not matched to a gene: 6. The CDR3 DNA reads as TGTGCCAGCAGCTTAGGAACAGGGGTCCGAGAGACCCAGTACTTC. Amino acid sequence: CASSLGTGVRETQYF. Drawing the rest from reference TRBV7-9 and TRBJ2-5, the complete variable domain is DTGVSQNPRHKITKRGQNVTFRCDPISEHNRLYWYRQTLGQGPEFLTYFQNEAQLEKSRLLSDRFSAERPKGSFSTLEIQRTEQGDSAMYLCASSLGTGVRETQYFGPGTRLLVL.

Many counts were recorded for this clonotype. The chain recombines TRBV6-5 with TRBJ2-2; D remains ambiguous. The V gene lost 2 bases and the J gene lost 6 bases, with 10 bases spanning the gap. Germline V gene lookup returns CDR1 MNHEY and CDR2 SVGAGI. The CDR3 has 14 amino acids. The CDR3 sequence is CASSYLASPGELFF. CDR3 in DNA: TGTGCCAGCAGTTACCTGGCTAGTCCCGGGGAGCTGTTTTTT.

Regarding this clonotype: A much larger clonotype is one base distant, so this may be a read error. The chain joins TRBV29-1 to TRBJ2-3; 7 nucleotides agree with TRBD2. Per germline, CDR1 SQVTM and CDR2 ANQGSEA. V was pared by 1 base and J by 6 bases, with 1 base of the junction left unmatched. The CDR3 is 12 residues long. The CDR3 DNA is TGCAGCGTTGAAGGCGGGAGTGATACGCAGTATTTT. This sequence encodes CSVEGGSDTQYF.

This clonotype showed up many times. The chain joins TRBV12-3 or TRBV12-4 to TRBJ2-1; the D gene is possibly TRBD2 (7 bases). The CDR3 has 13 residues. Trimming cost V 8 bases and J 9 bases, with 17 bases left between them. CDR3 protein: CASEEGGATEQFF. The CDR3 region has the DNA TGTGCCAGCGAGGAGGGGGGGGCCACTGAGCAGTTCTTC.

Many counts were recorded for this clonotype. The chain employs TRBV7-6 and TRBJ2-1; D ambiguous. This CDR3 spans 15 amino acids. Trimming pared 8 bases from V and 0 bases from J, leaving 14 bases between. Germline CDR1 is SGHVS and CDR2 is FNYEAQ. The CDR3 DNA reads TGTGCCAGCGCCCAAAATAAGCACTCCTACAATGAGCAGTTCTTC. It yields the protein CASAQNKHSYNEQFF.

The table lists this clonotype with many counts. V gene TRBV7-2 combines with J gene TRBJ2-1, with 7 bases aligning to TRBD2. J gave up 5 bases and V 1 base, and 11 bases lay outside the gene matches. The CDR3 loop spans 17 amino acids. Per the germline V gene, CDR1 is SGHTA and CDR2 is FQGNSA. This CDR3 reads CASSLVGGWEIHNEQFF. CDR3 in DNA: TGTGCCAGCAGCTTAGTGGGGGGGTGGGAGATCCACAATGAGCAGTTCTTC.

This clonotype was picked up many times. The V gene is TRBV20-1, the J gene TRBJ2-7, with D possibly TRBD1 on 6 matching bases. CDR3 length: 14 amino acids. Trimming took off 4 bases at V and 2 bases at J, with 15 bases between the two ends. The germline CDR1 and CDR2 sequences are DFQATT and SNEGSKA (reference sequence). CDR3 sequence (DNA): TGCAGTGCTAAAGGGGAACAGGGACCCTACGAGCAGTACTTC. Its translation is CSAKGEQGPYEQYF.

In this sample, this clonotype turned up many times. The chain combines TRBV6-5 with TRBJ2-1; 11 bases line up with TRBD2. The V gene's germline CDR1 is MNHEY and CDR2 SVGAGI. The CDR3 has 14 amino acids. V was clipped by 6 bases and J by 5 bases; unmatched bases: 3. The CDR3 region is CASRLTSGDNEQFF. The DNA for the CDR3 is TGTGCCAGCAGGTTGACTAGCGGGGACAATGAGCAGTTCTTC.

This clonotype has ten or more counts. V is TRBV7-9 and J is TRBJ2-5, with D uncertain. Germline CDR1 is SEHNR and CDR2 is FQNEAQ (reference sequence). Trimming took 4 bases from V and 6 from J, leaving 9 bases between them. The CDR3 has 12 residues. This chain's CDR3 is CASSSLQKTQYF. For the CDR3, the DNA is TGTGCCAGCAGCTCTCTCCAGAAGACCCAGTACTTC.

This clonotype came up many times. The chain has TRBV4-1 and TRBJ2-5; D may be TRBD1 or TRBD2 (6 bases each). The CDR3 runs 11 residues. Germline V gives CDR1 MGHRA, CDR2 YSYEKL. Trimming pared 8 bases from V and 5 bases from J, leaving 9 bases between. CDR3 amino acids: CASGGPETQYF. CDR3 sequence (DNA): TGCGCCAGCGGGGGGCCTGAGACCCAGTACTTC.

This clonotype occurred many times. The chain is built from TRBV20-1 and TRBJ1-2; TRBD1 might be the D (5 bases). The germline gives CDR1 DFQATT, CDR2 SNEGSKA (reference sequence). The germline V and J ends were trimmed by 3 bases and 0 bases, with 8 bases remaining between them. The CDR3 consists of 13 residues. The CDR3 is CSASRDSNYGYTF. The DNA for the CDR3 is TGCAGTGCTAGTAGGGACTCTAACTATGGCTACACCTTC.

This clonotype was detected many times. CDR3 sequence: CASSHLNTEANYGYTF. The CDR3 region has the DNA TGTGCCAGCAGCCACCTGAACACGGAAGCTAACTATGGCTACACCTTC. This sequence joins TRBV7-9 and TRBJ1-2; D remains unclear. This CDR3 has 16 residues. Germline CDR1 reads SEHNR; CDR2 reads FQNEAQ (reference sequence). V lost 5 bases to trimming and J lost 0 bases, with 16 bases between them.

The rearrangement uses TRBV4-3 and TRBJ2-1; 7 bases are shared with TRBD2. V trimming: 3 bases; J trimming: 7 bases; junction bases outside the gene matches: 12. This CDR3 comprises 16 residues. Germline assignment: CDR1 LGHNA and CDR2 YSLEER. CDR3 sequence: CASSQGSGIQGNEQFF. The DNA for the CDR3 is TGCGCCAGCAGCCAGGGCAGCGGGATCCAAGGGAATGAGCAGTTCTTC.

Comments on this clonotype: Possible read error: a much larger clone is one base away. This CDR3 reads CSVEVTETSTDTQYF. As DNA, the CDR3 is TGCAGCGTTGAAGTTACAGAGACTAGCACAGATACGCAGTATTTT. The chain uses TRBV29-1 and TRBJ2-3; D unclear. There are 15 residues in the CDR3. V was cut by 1 base and J by 0 bases, with 11 bases left in between. Looked up from germline, CDR1 is SQVTM and CDR2 is ANQGSEA.

In this sample, this clonotype turned up many times. The chain uses TRBV20-1 and TRBJ2-7; D possibly corresponds to TRBD2 (5 bases). V was pared by 0 bases and J by 2 bases, with 14 bases between. Germline assignment: CDR1 DFQATT and CDR2 SNEGSKA (reference sequence). CDR3 length: 15 residues. The CDR3 region is CSARETRRRPYEQYF. In nucleotides, the CDR3 is TGCAGTGCTAGAGAAACCCGTAGGAGGCCCTACGAGCAGTACTTC.

This clonotype was observed many times. The J gene is TRBJ1-1, the V gene TRBV28; 8 nucleotides agree with TRBD1. Germline CDR1 is MDHEN and CDR2 is SYDVKM. J lost 1 base, V lost 4 bases, and 5 bases had no gene match. The CDR3 is made up of 15 amino acids. CDR3 loop: CASSSFGTGNTEAFF. Here the CDR3 DNA reads TGTGCCAGCAGTTCATTTGGGACAGGGAACACTGAAGCTTTCTTT.

The chain couples TRBV5-1 to TRBJ2-7; 9 nucleotides agree with TRBD1. V trimming: 7 bases; J trimming: 0 bases; junction bases outside the gene matches: 5. Germline V gene data show CDR1 as SGHRS and CDR2 as YFSETQ. CDR3 length: 14 amino acids. CDR3 DNA sequence: TGCGCCAGCTCGAAACAGGGGGCCTCCTACGAGCAGTACTTC. Its translation: CASSKQGASYEQYF. Supplemented by reference TRBV5-1 and TRBJ2-7, the full variable domain reads KAGVTQTPRYLIKTRGQQVTLSCSPISGHRSVSWYQQTPGQGLQFLFEYFSETQRNKGNFPGRFSGRQFSNSRSEMNVSTLELGDSALYLCASSKQGASYEQYFGPGTRLTVT.

This clonotype has a count of ten or more. The gene calls are TRBV12-3 or TRBV12-4 and TRBJ2-1; 10 bases are shared with TRBD2. The CDR3 length is 14 residues. J was trimmed by 5 bases and V by 7 bases; bases with no gene match: 5. CDR3 coding DNA: TGTGCCAGCACACTAGCGGGGCCCAACAATGAGCAGTTCTTC. Its protein is CASTLAGPNNEQFF.

This clonotype was detected ten times or more. The chain uses TRBV28 and TRBJ2-7; 9 nucleotides match TRBD2. From germline, CDR1 is MDHEN and CDR2 SYDVKM. The V and J ends lost 2 bases and 6 bases, in that order; junction bases with no gene match: 5. The CDR3 loop spans 14 amino acids. As DNA, the CDR3 is TGTGCCAGCAGTTTAGCGGGAGGGCTTTTCGAGCAGTACTTC. It specifies CASSLAGGLFEQYF.

J is TRBJ2-7 and V is TRBV7-9, with 13 bases aligning to TRBD2. CDR1 is SEHNR and CDR2 is FQNEAQ in the germline V gene (reference sequence). J lost 7 bases, V lost 4 bases, and 10 bases had no gene match. This CDR3 is built from 16 residues. CDR3 sequence: CASSSKTSGGHREQYF. As DNA, the CDR3 is TGTGCCAGCAGCTCGAAGACTAGCGGGGGGCATAGGGAGCAGTACTTC.